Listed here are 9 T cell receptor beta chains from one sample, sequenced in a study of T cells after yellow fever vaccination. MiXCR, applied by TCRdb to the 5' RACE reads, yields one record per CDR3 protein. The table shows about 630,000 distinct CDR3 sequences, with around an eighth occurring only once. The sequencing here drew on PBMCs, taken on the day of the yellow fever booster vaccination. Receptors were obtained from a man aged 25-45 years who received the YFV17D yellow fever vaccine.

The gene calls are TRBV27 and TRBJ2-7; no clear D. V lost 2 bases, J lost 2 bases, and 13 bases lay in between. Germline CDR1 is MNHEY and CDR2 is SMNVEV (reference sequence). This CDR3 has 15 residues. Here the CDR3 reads CASSLVLGSPYEQYF. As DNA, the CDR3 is TGTGCCAGCAGTTTAGTCTTGGGCAGCCCCTACGAGCAGTACTTC.

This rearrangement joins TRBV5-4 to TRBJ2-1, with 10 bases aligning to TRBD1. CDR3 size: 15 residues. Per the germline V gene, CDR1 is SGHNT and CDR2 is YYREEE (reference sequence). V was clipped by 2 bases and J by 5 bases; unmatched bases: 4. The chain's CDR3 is CASSFRDRGNNEQFF. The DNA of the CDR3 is TGTGCCAGCAGCTTCCGGGACAGGGGAAACAATGAGCAGTTCTTC.

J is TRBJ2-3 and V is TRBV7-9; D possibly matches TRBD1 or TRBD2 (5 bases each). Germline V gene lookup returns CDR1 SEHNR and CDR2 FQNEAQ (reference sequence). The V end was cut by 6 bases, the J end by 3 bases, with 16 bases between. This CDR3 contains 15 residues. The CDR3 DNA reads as TGTGCCAGCAGTCCTTTTAGTTGGGGGACAGATACGCAGTATTTT. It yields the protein CASSPFSWGTDTQYF.

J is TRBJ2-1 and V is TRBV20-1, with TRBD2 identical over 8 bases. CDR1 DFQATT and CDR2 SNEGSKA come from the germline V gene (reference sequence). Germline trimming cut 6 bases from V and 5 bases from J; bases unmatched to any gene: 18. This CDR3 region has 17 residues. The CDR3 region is CSATLLATSASNNEQFF. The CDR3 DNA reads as TGCAGTGCAACCCTCCTCGCGACTAGCGCCTCGAACAATGAGCAGTTCTTC.

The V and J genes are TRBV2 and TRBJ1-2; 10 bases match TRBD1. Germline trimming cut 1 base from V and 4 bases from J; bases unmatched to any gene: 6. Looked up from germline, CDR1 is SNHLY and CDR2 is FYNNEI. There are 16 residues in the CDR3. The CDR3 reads CASSEESGTGAYGYTF. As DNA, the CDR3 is TGTGCCAGCAGTGAAGAATCCGGGACAGGGGCCTATGGCTACACCTTC.

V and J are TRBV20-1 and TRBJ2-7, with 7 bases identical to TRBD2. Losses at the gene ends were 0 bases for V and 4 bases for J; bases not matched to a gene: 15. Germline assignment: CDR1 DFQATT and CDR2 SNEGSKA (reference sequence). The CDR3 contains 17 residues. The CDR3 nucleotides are TGCAGTGCTAGAGAATCTAGCGGAAAGTTCCTTGGTTACGAGCAGTACTTC. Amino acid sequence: CSARESSGKFLGYEQYF.

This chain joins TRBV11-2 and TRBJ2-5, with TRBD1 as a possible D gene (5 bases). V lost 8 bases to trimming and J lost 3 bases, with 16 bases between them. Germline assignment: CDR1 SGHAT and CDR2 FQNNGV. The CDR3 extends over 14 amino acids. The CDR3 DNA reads TGTGCCAGCGGTCCAGGGTGGCCAGAAGAGACCCAGTACTTC. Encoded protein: CASGPGWPEETQYF.

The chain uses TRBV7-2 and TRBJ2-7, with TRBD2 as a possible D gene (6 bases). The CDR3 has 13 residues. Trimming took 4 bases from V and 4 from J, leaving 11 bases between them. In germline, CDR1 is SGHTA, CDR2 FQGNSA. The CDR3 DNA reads TGTGCCAGCAGCTGGGGACGGGAGTACGAGCAGTACTTC. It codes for CASSWGREYEQYF.

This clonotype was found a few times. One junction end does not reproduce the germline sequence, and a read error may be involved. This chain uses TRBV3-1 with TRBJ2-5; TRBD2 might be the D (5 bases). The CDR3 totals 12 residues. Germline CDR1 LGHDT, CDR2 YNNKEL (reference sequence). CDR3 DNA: TGTGCCAGCAGCCAAGACGGAACTAGAATGGTCTTC. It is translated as CASSQDGTRMVF.